This TCR beta chain was obtained from a study of T cell repertoires in cytomegalovirus infection. Study-wide background: An indication of both CMV infection and matching HLA type came from public TCR beta signatures.

Looked up from germline, CDR1 is LNHDA and CDR2 is SQIVND (reference sequence). CDR3 size: 15 residues. Trimming cost V 6 bases and J 3 bases, with 18 bases left between them. TCRdb used MiXCR to reprocess the reads, holding one entry per CDR3 protein. The profile covers roughly 250,000 distinct CDR3 sequences, with 9% to 15% appearing a single time and 1.5% to 2% taken by the ten largest. General observations from the study: The ex vivo response showed dominance by HLA-C-restricted CMV-specific TCR beta clonotypes. Based on cumulative public TCR beta family frequency, carriers of CMV plus the relevant HLA were identified.

This clonotype was seen ten or more times. Its cognate antigen is unknown. The sample was PBMCs. The chain is built from TRBV19 and TRBJ2-7; D is perhaps TRBD2 (6 bases). This TCR derives from a human donor in good health (CMV status not recorded). Some clones in this sample may be carry-over from other donors' samples. CDR3 in amino acids: CASSEGPGLIYEQYF. CDR3 nucleotide sequence: TGTGCCAGTAGCGAGGGGCCGGGACTGATCTACGAGCAGTACTTC.